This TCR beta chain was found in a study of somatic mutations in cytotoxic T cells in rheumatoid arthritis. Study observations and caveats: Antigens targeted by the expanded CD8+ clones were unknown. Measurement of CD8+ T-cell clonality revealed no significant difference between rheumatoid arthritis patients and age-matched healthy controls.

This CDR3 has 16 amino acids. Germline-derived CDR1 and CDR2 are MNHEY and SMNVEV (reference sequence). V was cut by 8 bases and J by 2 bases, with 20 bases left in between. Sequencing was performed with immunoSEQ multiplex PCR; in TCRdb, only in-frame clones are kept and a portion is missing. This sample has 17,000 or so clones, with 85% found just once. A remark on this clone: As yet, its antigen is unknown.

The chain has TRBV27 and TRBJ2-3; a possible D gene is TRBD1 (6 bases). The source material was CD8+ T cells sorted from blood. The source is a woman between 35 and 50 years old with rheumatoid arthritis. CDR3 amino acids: CASGFPGQKVTDTQYF. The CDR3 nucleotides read TGTGCCAGCGGATTCCCGGGACAAAAGGTCACAGATACGCAGTATTTT.